These 26 T cell receptor beta chains share one sample of origin, sequenced in a study of blood T cell repertoires in COVID-19. Measured with immunoSEQ multiplex PCR; TCRdb has only the in-frame clones, and not every one. The sample holds approximately 290,000 clones, approximately 90% seen once. Material for sequencing was PBMCs or T cells enriched from blood (not recorded which). The source is a woman under 40 who had recovered from COVID-19.

The chain couples TRBV7-2 to TRBJ1-1, with D maybe TRBD1 (5 bases). The ends were cut back, 4 bases at V and 1 base at J, with 16 bases in the middle. Germline assignment: CDR1 SGHTA and CDR2 FQGNSA. This CDR3 region has 16 residues. The CDR3 bases are TGTGCCAGCAGCTCCGCCATAGTGACAGCGAACACTGAAGCTTTCTTT. Translated, it gives CASSSAIVTANTEAFF.

The rearrangement joins TRBV7-9 to TRBJ1-6; 8 positions match TRBD1. There are 15 residues in the CDR3. The V gene end was trimmed by 2 bases and the J gene end by 10 bases; junction bases not matched to a gene: 7. Per the germline V gene, CDR1 is SEHNR and CDR2 is FQNEAQ (reference sequence). CDR3 sequence (DNA): TGTGCCAGCAGCTTACTTACAGGGGGTGAATCACCCCTCCACTTT. Encoded protein: CASSLLTGGESPLHF. Variable domain in full (rest from reference TRBV7-9 and TRBJ1-6): DTGVSQNPRHKITKRGQNVTFRCDPISEHNRLYWYRQTLGQGPEFLTYFQNEAQLEKSRLLSDRFSAERPKGSFSTLEIQRTEQGDSAMYLCASSLLTGGESPLHFGNGTRLTVT.

The chain joins TRBV21-1 to TRBJ1-4; the listed D gene, TRBD1, was not tested against the DNA. TRBV21-1 is annotated as a pseudogene. The CDR3 is 14 amino acids. The CDR3 nucleotides read TGTGCCAGCAGCCAAGGCCAGACTAATGAAAAACTGTTTTTT. Protein sequence: CASSQGQTNEKLFF.

V usage is TRBV6-5 and J usage is TRBJ1-2; D is undetermined. This CDR3 has 13 amino acids. Germline V gene lookup returns CDR1 MNHEY and CDR2 SVGAGI. Trimming pared 2 bases from V and 7 bases from J, leaving 11 bases between. The CDR3 bases are TGTGCCAGCAGTTACGGCGGCCTCAGTGGCTACACCTTC. It yields the protein CASSYGGLSGYTF.

The chain has TRBV13 and TRBJ1-2, with a tentative D call TRBD1 (5 bases). CDR3 length: 14 residues. V lost 5 bases and J lost 4, with 14 bases in between. The germline gives CDR1 PRHDT, CDR2 FYEKMQ (reference sequence). CDR3 protein: CASSPTGRGYGYTF. DNA for the CDR3: TGTGCCAGCAGCCCGACGGGTAGGGGCTATGGCTACACCTTC.

This chain links TRBV6-5 with TRBJ2-7; TRBD2 might be the D (6 bases). Trimming left V 6 bases short and J 2 bases short, with 14 bases between. Germline CDR1 is MNHEY and CDR2 is SVGAGI. CDR3 length equals 14 residues. For the CDR3, the DNA is TGTGCCAGCAGGCGCGGGGACGGGACCTACGAGCAGTACTTC. Translation gives CASRRGDGTYEQYF.

This clone was recorded once. The V gene is TRBV7-8, the J gene TRBJ2-5, with a tentative D call TRBD2 (7 bases). CDR3 length: 16 residues. V was clipped by 3 bases and J by 5 bases, with 19 bases between them. Germline V gene sequence: CDR1 SGHVS, CDR2 FQNEAQ. The CDR3 DNA sequence: TGTGCCAGCAGCTTGGGGGGGCAGGCGGTCCGTGAGACCCAGTACTTC. As protein: CASSLGGQAVRETQYF.

The chain couples TRBV6-2 or TRBV6-3 to TRBJ2-1; 8 bases fit TRBD2. The V gene's germline CDR1 is MNHEY and CDR2 SVGEGT. V lost 0 bases to trimming and J lost 4 bases; unmatched junction nucleotides: 2. CDR3 size: 15 residues. CDR3 in amino acids: CASSYSGLDYNEQFF. For the CDR3, the DNA is TGTGCCAGCAGTTACTCGGGACTAGATTACAATGAGCAGTTCTTC.

The V and J genes are TRBV28 and TRBJ1-2; 8 bases map to TRBD1. This CDR3 is built from 14 residues. CDR1 is MDHEN, CDR2 SYDVKM, per germline. V was clipped by 5 bases and J by 5 bases; unmatched bases: 7. CDR3 DNA sequence: TGTGCCAGCAGTACCAGGACAGGGAAGTATGGCTACACCTTC. Its protein is CASSTRTGKYGYTF.

This rearrangement joins TRBV7-9 to TRBJ1-5; 11 bases are shared with TRBD1. Germline lookup yields CDR1 SEHNR and CDR2 FQNEAQ (reference sequence). The CDR3 runs to 15 residues. V trimming: 5 bases; J trimming: 4 bases; junction bases outside the gene matches: 4. This CDR3 reads CASSPGQGANQPQHF. DNA for the CDR3: TGTGCCAGCAGCCCCGGACAGGGGGCAAATCAGCCCCAGCATTTT.

CDR3 region: CATLGAETGGWDEQFF. In DNA, the CDR3 is TGTGCCACCCTGGGGGCCGAGACAGGGGGTTGGGATGAGCAGTTCTTC. The chain joins TRBV28 to TRBJ2-1; 9 bases are a match to TRBD1. The CDR3 consists of 16 residues. Germline V lookup: CDR1 MDHEN, CDR2 SYDVKM. V shed 10 bases, J shed 8 bases, and the junction held 18 bases outside the gene matches.

A note on this clone: At one boundary the junction diverges from the germline segment, which might be a read error. The J gene is TRBJ1-2, the V gene TRBV28; TRBD1 agrees at 7 bases. Germline V gene lookup returns CDR1 MDHEN and CDR2 SYDVKM. The CDR3 length is 14 residues. CDR3 nucleotides: TGTGCCAGCAGTCCCCCCCAACAGGGGACGGGCTACATCTTC. This encodes CASSPPQQGTGYIF.

This chain uses TRBV7-9 with TRBJ1-4, with D unresolved. The germline gives CDR1 SEHNR, CDR2 FQNEAQ (reference sequence). V lost 5 bases, J lost 3 bases, and 13 bases lay in between. The CDR3 spans 15 residues. CDR3 sequence: CASSPRRAANEKLFF. CDR3 coding DNA: TGTGCCAGCAGCCCTCGGAGGGCCGCTAATGAAAAACTGTTTTTT.

The V gene is TRBV28, the J gene TRBJ1-2, with D uncertain. This CDR3 spans 12 amino acids. V lost 2 bases and J 8 bases, leaving 9 bases between the germline ends. The germline V gene encodes CDR1 MDHEN and CDR2 SYDVKM. The CDR3 DNA reads as TGTGCCAGCAGTTTAGTTCGCGGGGGCTACACCTTC. It is translated as CASSLVRGGYTF.

The chain carries TRBV18 and TRBJ2-5; tentatively, D is TRBD2 (5 bases). Per the germline V gene, CDR1 is KGHSH and CDR2 is LQKENI. The CDR3 is 13 residues long. V was cut by 2 bases and J by 5 bases, with 9 bases left in between. CDR3 DNA sequence: TGTGCCAGCTCACCAACTAGTTCTGAGACCCAGTACTTC. Translating it yields CASSPTSSETQYF.

This sequence joins TRBV5-6 and TRBJ2-7, with a weak D call TRBD1 (5 bases). V gave up 4 bases and J gave up 2 bases, with 10 bases separating them. CDR3 size: 13 residues. Looked up from germline, CDR1 is SGHDT and CDR2 is YYEEEE. The CDR3 DNA sequence: TGTGCCAGCAGCCGACAGTTTACCTACGAGCAGTACTTC. Amino acid sequence: CASSRQFTYEQYF.

This clone was seen a single time. The CDR3 protein is CASSLFRDRWWNGYTF. The DNA of the CDR3 is TGTGCCAGCAGCTTGTTTAGGGACAGGTGGTGGAATGGCTACACCTTC. This chain links TRBV5-6 with TRBJ1-2; 8 bases are a match to TRBD1. The CDR3 length is 16 residues. CDR1 is SGHDT and CDR2 is YYEEEE in the germline V gene. Losses at the gene ends were 1 base for V and 6 bases for J; bases not matched to a gene: 11.

The gene calls are TRBV5-1 and TRBJ2-7; 11 nucleotides agree with TRBD1. The CDR3 sequence is 15 residues long. The V gene end was trimmed by 1 base and the J gene end by 5 bases; junction bases not matched to a gene: 5. Germline V gives CDR1 SGHRS, CDR2 YFSETQ. CDR3 amino acids: CASSLTPGQGDEQYF. The DNA of the CDR3 is TGCGCCAGCAGCTTGACCCCGGGACAGGGGGACGAGCAGTACTTC.

The chain uses TRBV5-4 and TRBJ1-2; D ambiguous. The germline CDR1 and CDR2 sequences are SGHNT and YYREEE (reference sequence). CDR3 length: 12 amino acids. V was trimmed by 0 bases and J by 6 bases, leaving 6 bases between them. CDR3 nucleotides: TGTGCCAGCAGCTTGGGCGGAGATGGCTACACCTTC. Its translation: CASSLGGDGYTF.

The rearrangement links TRBV21-1 to TRBJ2-7; TRBD2, as called in the table, went unchecked against the DNA. TRBV21-1 is flagged as a pseudogene. The length of the CDR3 is 17 residues. Here the CDR3 DNA reads TGTGCCAGCAGCAAAGGTCCGGCCGGGACTCGCCACTACGAGCAGTACTTC. Encoded protein: CASSKGPAGTRHYEQYF.

The gene calls are TRBV4-1 and TRBJ1-1; 7 bases match TRBD1. The V gene end was trimmed by 0 bases and the J gene end by 2 bases; junction bases not matched to a gene: 9. The CDR3 is 17 amino acids. CDR1 and CDR2 (germline): MGHRA, YSYEKL. The CDR3 loop reads CASSQDLGDSINTEAFF. DNA for the CDR3: TGCGCCAGCAGCCAAGATCTGGGGGACAGCATAAACACTGAAGCTTTCTTT.

This clone was picked up one time. The V call is TRBV14, the J call TRBJ2-1; 7 bases are shared with TRBD2. The CDR3 has 15 amino acids. Germline V gene data show CDR1 as SGHDN and CDR2 as FVKESK. V was pared by 4 bases and J by 2 bases, with 5 bases of the junction left unmatched. CDR3 region: CASSLSGMPYNEQFF. In DNA, the CDR3 is TGTGCCAGCAGCCTCAGCGGGATGCCCTACAATGAGCAGTTCTTC. The entire variable domain, with the rest obtained from reference TRBV14 and TRBJ2-1, is as follows: EAGVTQFPSHSVIEKGQTVTLRCDPISGHDNLYWYRRVMGKEIKFLLHFVKESKQDESGMPNNRFLAERTGGTYSTLKVQPAELEDSGVYFCASSLSGMPYNEQFFGPGTRLTVL.

This clone was observed a single time. J is TRBJ1-1 and V is TRBV28; D unresolved. The CDR3 spans 15 residues. The V and J ends lost 7 bases and 0 bases respectively, with 15 bases between them. Germline V lookup: CDR1 MDHEN, CDR2 SYDVKM. The chain's CDR3 is CASTPSGILNTEAFF. Here the CDR3 DNA reads TGTGCCAGCACCCCAAGCGGGATACTGAACACTGAAGCTTTCTTT. The variable domain in full, with the rest retrieved from reference TRBV28 and TRBJ1-1, is DVKVTQSSRYLVKRTGEKVFLECVQDMDHENMFWYRQDPGLGLRLIYFSYDVKMKEKGDIPEGYSVSREKKERFSLILESASTNQTSMYLCASTPSGILNTEAFFGQGTRLTVV.

The chain combines TRBV9 with TRBJ2-3; 7 nucleotides match TRBD1. Germline assignment: CDR1 SGDLS and CDR2 YYNGEE. CDR3 length: 15 amino acids. The ends lost 0 bases at V and 7 bases at J; junction bases unmatched: 8. This CDR3 is CASSVGGGQLYTQYF. The CDR3 bases are TGTGCCAGCAGCGTAGGAGGGGGACAGCTTTATACGCAGTATTTT.

The chain carries TRBV28 and TRBJ1-2; D gene uncertain. Germline V gives CDR1 MDHEN, CDR2 SYDVKM. V lost 2 bases, J lost 4 bases, and 11 bases lay in between. The CDR3 is 14 residues long. DNA for the CDR3: TGTGCCAGCAGTTTAGGGGTTGGGAGCTATGGCTACACCTTC. Translating gives CASSLGVGSYGYTF.

The V gene is TRBV5-1, the J gene TRBJ1-2, with TRBD1 as a possible D gene (5 bases). The CDR3 runs to 13 residues. V gave up 0 bases and J gave up 7 bases, with 10 bases separating them. CDR1 and CDR2 (germline): SGHRS, YFSETQ. CDR3: CASSLEQGGGYTF. The CDR3 bases are TGCGCCAGCAGCTTGGAGCAGGGCGGTGGCTACACCTTC.